The 18 T cell receptor beta chains below all came from one sample that was sequenced in a study of cytomegalovirus exposure and HLA in healthy donors. Use of 60 Vbeta and 13 Jbeta primers characterized the PCR. The table came from immunoSEQ multiplex PCR; TCRdb's copy has only in-frame clones and leaves some out. Of approximately 90,000 clones in the sample, over 60% are singletons; the top ten hold over 3%. Sequencing was carried out using PBMCs. These receptors were taken from a man aged 35-49 years in good health and CMV-seronegative.

This chain connects TRBV6-4 to TRBJ2-4; a possible D gene is TRBD2 (6 bases). The germline V and J ends were trimmed by 6 bases and 3 bases, with 18 bases remaining between them. Per germline, CDR1 MRHNA and CDR2 SNTAGT. CDR3 length: 16 residues. This chain's CDR3 is CASSPGTGVGKNIQYF. DNA of the CDR3: TGTGCCAGCAGCCCCGGTACGGGGGTTGGCAAAAACATTCAGTACTTC.

This clone showed up just a few times. Written as DNA, the CDR3 is TGTGCCAGCACCTGGACAGGGGGCACTGAAGCTTTCTTT. Residues: CASTWTGGTEAFF. The V gene is TRBV6-5, the J gene TRBJ1-1; 10 positions agree with TRBD1. The length of the CDR3 is 13 residues. The V and J ends lost 7 bases and 4 bases, in that order; junction bases with no gene match: 3. CDR1 and CDR2 (germline): MNHEY, SVGAGI.

This clone was counted a single time. The junction and the germline gene differ at one end; a read error may be behind it. The chain uses TRBV7-9 and TRBJ1-6; possibly TRBD1 for D (5 bases). CDR3 size: 14 residues. The germline V gene has CDR1 SEHNR and CDR2 FQNEAQ (reference sequence). CDR3 nucleotides: TGTTCCAGCATCAGGGAGGGCGACATATCACCCCTCCACTTT. As protein: CSSIREGDISPLHF.

The chain couples TRBV7-3 to TRBJ1-1, with D maybe TRBD1 (6 bases). The V gene's germline CDR1 is SGHTA and CDR2 FQGTGA. Trimming removed 6 bases at V and 6 bases at J, with 23 bases between. The CDR3 contains 16 residues. CDR3 nucleotide sequence: TGTGCCAGCAGTTACCGACTCAGTACAGGGAAGCCTGAAGCTTTCTTT. Protein: CASSYRLSTGKPEAFF. The full variable domain, completed using reference TRBV7-3 and TRBJ1-1, is GAGVSQTPSNKVTEKGKYVELRCDPISGHTALYWYRQSLGQGPEFLIYFQGTGAADDSGLPNDRFFAVRPEGSVSTLKIQRTERGDSAVYLCASSYRLSTGKPEAFFGQGTRLTVV.

The J gene is TRBJ2-7, the V gene TRBV15, with D unclear. This CDR3 is 13 amino acids long. The germline V gene has CDR1 LNHNV and CDR2 YYDKDF (reference sequence). V was clipped by 1 base and J by 5 bases, with 9 bases between them. The CDR3 here is CATSRVAVDEQYF. The DNA of the CDR3 is TGTGCCACCAGCAGAGTTGCAGTTGACGAGCAGTACTTC. The entire variable domain, with the rest obtained from reference TRBV15 and TRBJ2-7, is as follows: DAMVIQNPRYQVTQFGKPVTLSCSQTLNHNVMYWYQQKSSQAPKLLFHYYDKDFNNEADTPDNFQSRRPNTSFCFLDIRSPGLGDTAMYLCATSRVAVDEQYFGPGTRLTVT.

This clone has a handful of counts. The V call is TRBV4-3, the J call TRBJ2-2; a possible D gene is TRBD1 (6 bases). Germline V gene sequence: CDR1 LGHNA, CDR2 YSLEER. Trimming left V 0 bases short and J 7 bases short, with 15 bases between. The CDR3 spans 16 residues. This CDR3 is CASSQESPGVVGELFF. The CDR3 DNA sequence: TGCGCCAGCAGCCAAGAATCCCCAGGGGTGGTCGGGGAGCTGTTTTTT.

The chain has TRBV4-2 and TRBJ1-1; TRBD1 matches 7 bases. The germline gives CDR1 LGHNA, CDR2 YNFKEQ. This CDR3 contains 15 residues. Unmatched junction bases numbered 5, after V lost 3 bases and J lost 1 base. The CDR3 loop is CASSQEWTGNTEAFF. Here the CDR3 DNA reads TGTGCCAGCAGCCAGGAATGGACAGGGAACACTGAAGCTTTCTTT.

V and J are TRBV7-6 and TRBJ2-6, with TRBD1 identical over 12 bases. This CDR3 contains 18 residues. Trimming cost V 5 bases and J 1 base; bases outside gene matches: 6. The germline V gene encodes CDR1 SGHVS and CDR2 FNYEAQ. The CDR3 here is CASSRDRGRMSGANVLTF. The CDR3 coding sequence is TGTGCCAGCAGCAGGGACAGGGGGCGCATGTCTGGGGCCAACGTCCTGACTTTC.

The chain recombines TRBV28 with TRBJ2-1, with D possibly matching TRBD2 (5 bases). This CDR3 spans 13 amino acids. Germline V gene data show CDR1 as MDHEN and CDR2 as SYDVKM. Trimming shortened V by 3 bases and J by 8 bases, and 11 bases separated the two germline ends. This CDR3 reads CASSFNEGYEQFF. DNA for the CDR3: TGTGCCAGCAGTTTCAATGAGGGTTATGAGCAGTTCTTC.

The V call is TRBV28, the J call TRBJ2-7, with 11 bases that match TRBD2. The CDR3 length is 14 residues. V was clipped by 6 bases and J by 3 bases; unmatched bases: 4. CDR1 MDHEN and CDR2 SYDVKM come from the germline V gene. The CDR3 DNA is TGTGCCAGCAGGGGACTAGCGGATTTCTACGAGCAGTACTTC. Protein product: CASRGLADFYEQYF.

This sequence joins TRBV18 and TRBJ2-1; D is possibly TRBD1 (6 bases). Germline V gene data show CDR1 as KGHSH and CDR2 as LQKENI. This CDR3 is 13 amino acids long. Deletions cut 5 bases from V and 8 bases from J, with 13 bases between. The CDR3 region is CASSGRTEDEQFF. CDR3 in DNA: TGTGCCAGCTCAGGCCGGACAGAGGATGAGCAGTTCTTC. The whole variable domain, remainder taken from reference TRBV18 and TRBJ2-1, is NAGVMQNPRHLVRRRGQEARLRCSPMKGHSHVYWYRQLPEEGLKFMVYLQKENIIDESGMPKERFSAEFPKEGPSILRIQQVVRGDSAAYFCASSGRTEDEQFFGPGTRLTVL.

The CDR3 protein is CASSYLRTQDGYTF. The DNA of the CDR3 is TGTGCCAGCAGTTACCTTCGGACACAGGACGGCTACACCTTC. This chain connects TRBV6-5 to TRBJ1-2; D possibly corresponds to TRBD1 (5 bases). Germline V gene data show CDR1 as MNHEY and CDR2 as SVGAGI. CDR3 size: 14 residues. Trimming took off 2 bases at V and 8 bases at J, with 15 bases between the two ends.

The V gene is TRBV5-5, the J gene TRBJ1-4; D gene unclear. Germline CDR1 SGHKS, CDR2 YYEKEE (reference sequence). V lost 7 bases, J lost 0 bases, and 13 bases lay in between. The CDR3 consists of 15 residues. CDR3 in DNA: TGTGCCAGCGGTGGAGGCCCTGCAACTAATGAAAAACTGTTTTTT. This translates into CASGGGPATNEKLFF.

The sample holds a few counts of this clone. The J gene is TRBJ1-1, the V gene TRBV25-1; no clear D gene. Germline loops: CDR1 MGHDK, CDR2 SYGVNS. The length of the CDR3 is 16 residues. Trimming removed 1 base at V and 1 base at J, with 13 bases between. The CDR3 loop is CASSEWAEISNTEAFF. The CDR3 DNA reads TGTGCCAGCAGTGAATGGGCCGAGATATCGAACACTGAAGCTTTCTTT. The full variable domain, its missing parts supplied by reference TRBV25-1 and TRBJ1-1, is EADIYQTPRYLVIGTGKKITLECSQTMGHDKMYWYQQDPGMELHLIHYSYGVNSTEKGDLSSESTVSRIRTEHFPLTLESARPSHTSQYLCASSEWAEISNTEAFFGQGTRLTVV.

V usage is TRBV7-3 and J usage is TRBJ2-1; D possibly corresponds to TRBD2 (7 bases). Trimming stripped 5 bases from V and 3 bases from J, with 17 bases between. The V gene's germline CDR1 is SGHTA and CDR2 FQGTGA. This CDR3 has 16 amino acids. CDR3 region: CASSAKDSGNYNEQFF. The CDR3 DNA sequence: TGTGCCAGCAGCGCGAAGGACAGCGGGAACTACAATGAGCAGTTCTTC.

This clone was picked up a small number of times. This may come from a read error, since a much larger clone is one base off. The CDR3 carries no conserved terminal phenylalanine or tryptophan, so it likely arises from a read error. As DNA, the CDR3 is TGTGCGGGGGGACTCATGAACACTGAAGCTTTCGTT. Protein product: CAGGLMNTEAFV. The V call is TRBV30, the J call TRBJ1-1, with D maybe TRBD1 (5 bases). This CDR3 region has 12 residues. Germline V gene lookup returns CDR1 GTSNPN and CDR2 SVGIG (reference sequence).

The chain combines TRBV2 with TRBJ1-3; 7 bases match TRBD1. The CDR3 loop spans 14 amino acids. Germline CDR1 reads SNHLY; CDR2 reads FYNNEI. J lost 4 bases, V lost 10 bases, and 10 bases had no gene match. The CDR3 loop is CANAFRDRGNTIYF. The CDR3 nucleotides are TGTGCCAACGCGTTCCGGGACAGAGGAAACACCATATATTTT.

The chain links TRBV6-5 to TRBJ1-1, with TRBD1 identical over 9 bases. The germline V gene encodes CDR1 MNHEY and CDR2 SVGAGI. This CDR3 has 12 amino acids. J lost 5 bases, V lost 10 bases, and 5 bases had no gene match. CDR3 DNA: TGTGCCACCCGGACAGGGGAGACTGAAGCTTTCTTT. Protein sequence: CATRTGETEAFF.